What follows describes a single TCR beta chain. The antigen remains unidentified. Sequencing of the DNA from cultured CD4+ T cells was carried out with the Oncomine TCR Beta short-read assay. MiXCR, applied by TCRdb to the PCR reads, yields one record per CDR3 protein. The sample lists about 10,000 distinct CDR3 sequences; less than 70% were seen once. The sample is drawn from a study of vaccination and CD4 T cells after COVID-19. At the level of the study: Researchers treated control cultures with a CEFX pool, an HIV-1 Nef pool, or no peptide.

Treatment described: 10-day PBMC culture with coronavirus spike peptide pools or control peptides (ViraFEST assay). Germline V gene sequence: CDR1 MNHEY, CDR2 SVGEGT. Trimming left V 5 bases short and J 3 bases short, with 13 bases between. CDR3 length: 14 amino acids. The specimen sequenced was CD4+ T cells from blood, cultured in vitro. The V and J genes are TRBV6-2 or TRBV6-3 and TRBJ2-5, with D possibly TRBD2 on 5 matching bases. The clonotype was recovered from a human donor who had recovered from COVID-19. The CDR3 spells CASSPGTSEETQYF. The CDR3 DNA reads TGTGCCAGCAGTCCGGGCACTAGTGAAGAGACCCAGTACTTC.